A selection of T cell receptor beta chains follows, all from one sample in a study of OX40 agonist ivuxolimab in advanced cancers. The repertoire was sequenced with immunoSEQ multiplex PCR; TCRdb's copy has only in-frame clones and lacks some. The sample holds 60,000 to 90,000 clones, 83% seen once. The sample consisted of CD4+ or CD8+ T cells sorted from blood, taken in a trial of the OX40 agonist ivuxolimab. The receptors originated from an adult with an advanced solid tumor such as melanoma, head and neck, liver or kidney cancer. CDR3s include the opening cysteine and the closing phenylalanine or tryptophan. Each record gives: CDR3 protein, V gene, J gene.

CDR3aa: CASSESGAKNIQYF; v_gene: TRBV10-1; j_gene: TRBJ2-4
CDR3aa: CARKARTILGNTEAFF; v_gene: TRBV5-3; j_gene: TRBJ1-1
CDR3aa: CASSLRLAGVVDTQYF; v_gene: TRBV5-6; j_gene: TRBJ2-3
CDR3aa: CASSRDSNTEAFF; v_gene: TRBV5-4; j_gene: TRBJ1-1
CDR3aa: CATPLGGWKSTEAFF; v_gene: TRBV5-8; j_gene: TRBJ1-1
CDR3aa: CASTGQSNQPQHF; v_gene: TRBV6-1; j_gene: TRBJ1-5
CDR3aa: CASSRGTGYAEQYF; v_gene: TRBV7-9; j_gene: TRBJ2-7
CDR3aa: CASSQGQGLAPQHF; v_gene: TRBV4-1; j_gene: TRBJ1-5
CDR3aa: CASSLARTRGQETQYF; v_gene: TRBV7-2; j_gene: TRBJ2-5
CDR3aa: CASSERNTGELFF; v_gene: TRBV7-3; j_gene: TRBJ2-2
CDR3aa: CASSRGLAASGELFF; v_gene: TRBV11-2; j_gene: TRBJ2-2
CDR3aa: CASSQSPPDTQYF; v_gene: TRBV4-3; j_gene: TRBJ2-3
CDR3aa: CASSFGRIYDEQFF; v_gene: TRBV5-1; j_gene: TRBJ2-1
CDR3aa: CAISVGQTYEQYF; v_gene: TRBV10-3; j_gene: TRBJ2-7
CDR3aa: CASSRVRGPTNEKLFF; v_gene: TRBV2; j_gene: TRBJ1-4
CDR3aa: CASSDPLGVGNTEAFF; v_gene: TRBV25-1; j_gene: TRBJ1-1
CDR3aa: CASSNRNLNTEAFF; v_gene: TRBV5-4; j_gene: TRBJ1-1
CDR3aa: CASRYSGTDEQYF; v_gene: TRBV7-2; j_gene: TRBJ2-7
CDR3aa: CASTPRAEFVGGYTF; v_gene: TRBV7-9; j_gene: TRBJ1-2
CDR3aa: CASSPGTDTQYF; v_gene: TRBV6-5; j_gene: TRBJ2-3